The entry below describes one T cell receptor (beta chain). TCRdb's table, derived via immunoSEQ multiplex PCR, lists solely in-frame clones and lacks some. The sample holds about 110,000 clones; roughly 81% are singletons and the top ten take 2.1%. The sample originates from a study of blood T cell repertoires in COVID-19. The V gene end was trimmed by 6 bases and the J gene end by 8 bases; junction bases not matched to a gene: 7. This CDR3 comprises 15 residues. Germline V gives CDR1 KGHDR, CDR2 SFDVKD. This rearrangement joins TRBV24-1 to TRBJ2-1; TRBD2 aligns across 12 bases. What was sequenced was peripheral blood. This sequence was found in a human donor in a cohort sampled during active COVID-19. This CDR3 is CATSHGTSGLDEQFF. The DNA for the CDR3 is TGTGCCACCAGTCACGGGACTAGCGGGTTAGATGAGCAGTTCTTC.